This T cell receptor beta chain was observed in a study of T cells in Graves' hyperthyroidism and ophthalmopathy. Regions amplified from RNA transcripts were the TCR beta CDR3 regions. Carried out on the TCR CDR3, a first-round RT-PCR used the HTBI primer set. TCRdb recomputed calls from the multiplex PCR reads with MiXCR, one row per CDR3 protein. The data show fewer than 750,000 distinct CDR3 sequences, roughly 46% seen once. The definition of stable Graves' hyperthyroidism was no ophthalmopathy progression within 18 months. The receptor's source is a woman under 30 with Graves' hyperthyroidism. The sample was peripheral blood or thyroid tissue (not recorded which).

DNA for the CDR3: TGTGCCAGTGGAAGACAGGGCGGACGAGAGACCCAGCATTTT. Residues: CASGRQGGRETQHF. This chain uses TRBV7-9 with TRBJ1-5, with 7 bases matching TRBD1. With V trimmed by 9 bases and J by 11 bases, 16 bases remained unmatched. Germline CDR1 SEHNR, CDR2 FQNEAQ (reference sequence). The CDR3 is 14 amino acids.